The TCR beta chain under discussion was sequenced for a study of OX40 agonist ivuxolimab in advanced cancers. General study points: Determination of antigen specificity was not performed for the expanded peripheral T cells.

The germline CDR1 and CDR2 sequences are ENHRY and SYGVKD. The CDR3 has 14 residues. Germline trimming cut 0 bases from V and 9 bases from J; bases unmatched to any gene: 4. Generated by immunoSEQ multiplex PCR, the TCRdb table keeps only in-frame clones and is missing some. The data show about 90,000 clones, about 85% seen once. Regarding this clone: The antigen remains unidentified.

Sequences were derived from CD4+ or CD8+ T cells sorted from blood, sampled in a trial of the OX40 agonist ivuxolimab. The chain is built from TRBV10-3 and TRBJ1-2; 10 positions match TRBD1. The clonotype comes from an adult with an advanced solid tumor such as melanoma, head and neck, liver or kidney cancer. For the CDR3, the DNA is TGTGCCATCAGTGAGTCGACAGGGGGCTTTCGCTACACCTTC. Its protein product is CAISESTGGFRYTF.